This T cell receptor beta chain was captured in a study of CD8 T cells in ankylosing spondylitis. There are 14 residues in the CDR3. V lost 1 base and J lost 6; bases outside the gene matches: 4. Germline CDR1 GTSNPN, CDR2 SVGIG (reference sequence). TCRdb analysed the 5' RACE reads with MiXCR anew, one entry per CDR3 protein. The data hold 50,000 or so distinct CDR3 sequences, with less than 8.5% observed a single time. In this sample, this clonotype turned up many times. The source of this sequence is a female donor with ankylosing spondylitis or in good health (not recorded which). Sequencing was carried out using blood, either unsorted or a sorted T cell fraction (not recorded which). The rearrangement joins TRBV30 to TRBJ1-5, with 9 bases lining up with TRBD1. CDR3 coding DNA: TGTGCCTGGAGTGGAGGGACAGGGAGTCAGCCCCAGCATTTT. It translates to CAWSGGTGSQPQHF. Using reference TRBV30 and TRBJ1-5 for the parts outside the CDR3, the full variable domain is SQTIHQWPATLVQPVGSPLSLECTVEGTSNPNLYWYRQAAGRGLQLLFYSVGIGQISSEVPQNLSASRPQDRQFILSSKKLLLSDSGFYLCAWSGGTGSQPQHFGDGTRLSIL.